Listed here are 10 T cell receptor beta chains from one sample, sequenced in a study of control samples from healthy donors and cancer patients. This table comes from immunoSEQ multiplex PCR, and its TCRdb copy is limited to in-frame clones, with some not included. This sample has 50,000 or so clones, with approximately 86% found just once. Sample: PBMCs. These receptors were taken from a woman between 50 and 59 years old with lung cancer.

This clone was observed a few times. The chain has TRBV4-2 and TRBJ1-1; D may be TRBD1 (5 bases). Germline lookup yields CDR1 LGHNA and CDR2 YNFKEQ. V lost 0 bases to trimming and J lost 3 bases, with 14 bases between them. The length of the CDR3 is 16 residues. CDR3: CASSQDPTMGDTEAFF. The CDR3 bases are TGTGCCAGCAGCCAAGATCCTACTATGGGGGACACTGAAGCTTTCTTT.

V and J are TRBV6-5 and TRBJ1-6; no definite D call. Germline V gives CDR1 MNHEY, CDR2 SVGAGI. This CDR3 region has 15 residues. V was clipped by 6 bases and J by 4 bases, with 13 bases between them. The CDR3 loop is CASSITPPYNSPLHF. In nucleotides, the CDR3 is TGTGCCAGCAGCATAACACCTCCGTATAATTCACCCCTCCACTTT.

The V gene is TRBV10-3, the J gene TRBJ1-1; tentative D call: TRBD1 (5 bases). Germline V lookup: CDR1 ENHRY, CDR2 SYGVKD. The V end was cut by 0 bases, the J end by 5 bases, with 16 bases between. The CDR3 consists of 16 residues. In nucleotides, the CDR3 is TGTGCCATCAGTGAGTCGGAGGCGGGCGGGGGGACTGAAGCTTTCTTT. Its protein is CAISESEAGGGTEAFF.

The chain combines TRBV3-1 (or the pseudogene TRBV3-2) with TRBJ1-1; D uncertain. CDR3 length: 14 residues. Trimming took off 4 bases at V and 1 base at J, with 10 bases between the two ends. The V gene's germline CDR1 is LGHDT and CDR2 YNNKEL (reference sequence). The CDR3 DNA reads TGTGCCAGCAGCCTTGGTCTGGGGAACACTGAAGCTTTCTTT. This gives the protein CASSLGLGNTEAFF.

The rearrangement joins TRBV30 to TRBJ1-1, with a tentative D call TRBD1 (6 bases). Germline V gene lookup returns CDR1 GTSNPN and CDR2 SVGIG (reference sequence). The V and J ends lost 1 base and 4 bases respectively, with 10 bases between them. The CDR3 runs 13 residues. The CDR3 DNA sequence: TGTGCCTGGAGTGAATTCAGGGGCACTGAAGCTTTCTTT. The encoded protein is CAWSEFRGTEAFF.

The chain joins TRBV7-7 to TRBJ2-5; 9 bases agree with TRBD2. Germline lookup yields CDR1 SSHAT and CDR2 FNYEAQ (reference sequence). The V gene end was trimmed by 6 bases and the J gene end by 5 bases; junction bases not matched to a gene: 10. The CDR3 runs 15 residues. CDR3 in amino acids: CASSTDGTSRETQYF. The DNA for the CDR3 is TGTGCCAGCAGTACAGATGGGACTAGCCGGGAGACCCAGTACTTC.

The CDR3 loop is CASSLRQGGADTQYF. Here the CDR3 DNA reads TGTGCCAGCAGCTTACGACAGGGAGGGGCAGATACGCAGTATTTT. V is TRBV7-7 and J is TRBJ2-3; D may correspond to TRBD1 or TRBD2 (7 bases each). The CDR3 spans 15 residues. The V gene's germline CDR1 is SSHAT and CDR2 FNYEAQ (reference sequence). V was clipped by 2 bases and J by 4 bases, with 13 bases between them.

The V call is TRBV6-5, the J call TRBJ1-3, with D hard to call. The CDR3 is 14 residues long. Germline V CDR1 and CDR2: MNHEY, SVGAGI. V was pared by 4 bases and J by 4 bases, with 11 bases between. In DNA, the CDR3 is TGTGCCAGCAGTTTAATGGGCGTCGGAAACACCATATATTTT. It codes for CASSLMGVGNTIYF.

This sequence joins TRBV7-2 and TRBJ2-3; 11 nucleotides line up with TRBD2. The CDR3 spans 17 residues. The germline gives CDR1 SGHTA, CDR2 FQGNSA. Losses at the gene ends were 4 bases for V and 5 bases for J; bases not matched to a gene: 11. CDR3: CASSYDISGGAGDTQYF. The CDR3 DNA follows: TGTGCCAGCAGCTACGATATTAGCGGGGGGGCTGGAGATACGCAGTATTTT.

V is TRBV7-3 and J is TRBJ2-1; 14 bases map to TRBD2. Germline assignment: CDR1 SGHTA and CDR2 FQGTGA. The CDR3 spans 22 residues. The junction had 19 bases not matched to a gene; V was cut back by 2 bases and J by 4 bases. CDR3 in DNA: TGTGCCAGCAGCTTAGGGGAAACCGGACTAGCGGGGGGATACGGACCATACAATGAGCAGTTCTTC. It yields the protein CASSLGETGLAGGYGPYNEQFF.